This TCR beta chain originates from a study of blood T cell repertoires in COVID-19. Looking at the study overall: T cells, B-cell-depleted T cells, or PBMCs supplied cDNA or gDNA.

As originally analysed: Quantification of nucleated cells was approximated via reference gene primer amplification. Libraries were prepared by immunoSEQ multiplex PCR; TCRdb keeps only in-frame clonotypes and omits some of them. Clone size and the V and J calls come from that table; the DNA yielded D and trimming. This table holds more than 90,000 clones, approximately 86% found once. The sequencing input was peripheral blood. This TCR was recovered from a human donor in a cohort sampled during active COVID-19.

The CDR3 here is CASSLNRGGTEAFF. CDR3 nucleotide sequence: TGTGCCAGCAGCTTAAACAGGGGCGGGACTGAAGCTTTCTTT. The chain carries TRBV5-6 and TRBJ1-1; 7 nucleotides match TRBD1. The CDR3 spans 14 residues. Trimming at V came to 2 bases and at J to 5 bases, leaving 6 bases not matched to a gene. The V gene's germline CDR1 is SGHDT and CDR2 YYEEEE.